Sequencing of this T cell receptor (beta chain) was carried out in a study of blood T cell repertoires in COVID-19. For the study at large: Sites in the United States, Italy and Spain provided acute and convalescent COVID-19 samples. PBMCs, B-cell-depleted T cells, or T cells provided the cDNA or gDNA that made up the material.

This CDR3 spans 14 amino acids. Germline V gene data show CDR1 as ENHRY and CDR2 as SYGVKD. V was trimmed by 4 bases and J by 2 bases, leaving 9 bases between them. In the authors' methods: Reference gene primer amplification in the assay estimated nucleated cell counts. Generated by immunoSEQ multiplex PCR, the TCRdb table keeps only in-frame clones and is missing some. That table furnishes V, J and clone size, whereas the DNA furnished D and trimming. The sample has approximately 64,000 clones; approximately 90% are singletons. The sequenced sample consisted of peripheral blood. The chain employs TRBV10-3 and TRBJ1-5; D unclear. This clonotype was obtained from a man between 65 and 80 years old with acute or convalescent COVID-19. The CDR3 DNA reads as TGTGCCATCAGTGGTTCTTCGGGCAATCAGCCCCAGCATTTT. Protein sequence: CAISGSSGNQPQHF.